This T cell receptor (beta chain) appears in the sequencing data of a study of T cell changes during pregnancy in multiple sclerosis. V lost 8 bases and J lost 2; bases outside the gene matches: 10. The CDR3 consists of 16 residues. Germline V CDR1 and CDR2: SNHLY, FYNNEI. Some clones are missing from TCRdb's copy, which holds only in-frame ones; the method was immunoSEQ multiplex PCR. The data show approximately 12,000 clones, 90% seen once. The sequenced sample was CD8+ T cells from peripheral blood mononuclear cells, obtained after pregnancy. The receptor comes from a female donor in good health, enrolled as a control in a pregnancy study. V usage is TRBV2 and J usage is TRBJ1-4, with 8 nucleotides matching TRBD1. Here the CDR3 reads CASVVGQGATNEKLFF. The CDR3 DNA reads as TGTGCCAGCGTTGTGGGTCAGGGGGCGACTAATGAAAAACTGTTTTTT.